A selection of T cell receptor beta chains follows, all from one sample in a study of radiotherapy plus CTLA-4 blockade in lung cancer. TCRdb's table, derived via immunoSEQ multiplex PCR, lists solely in-frame clones and lacks some. There are 80,000 to 100,000 clones in the sample; 75% to 85% occur only once, and 3.4% lies in the top ten. The sample in question was peripheral blood, obtained from a patient treated with radiotherapy plus ipilimumab. These receptors came from a human donor with non-small cell lung cancer who had a partial response to radiotherapy plus ipilimumab. Each CDR3 is given with its conserved first and last residue. The order of the fields is J gene, D gene, V gene, clone size, CDR3 DNA, CDR3 protein. D genes are given only for firm matches. Where a row states a size, it is once, few, many or the class of an expanded clone; other rows omit it.

>TRBJ2-2|TRBD1|TRBV6-6|once
TGTGCCAGCAGAGAAGGACAGGGTAGGAGGGAGCTGTTTTTT
CASREGQGRRELFF
>TRBJ2-7|NA|TRBV15|NA
TGTGCCACGGCGGCCACGCACTACGAGCAGTACTTC
CATAATHYEQYF
>TRBJ2-7|TRBD1|TRBV6-7|NA
TGTGCCAGCAGTCCCCGGGACAGGGGGTTCTCCTACGAGCAGTACTTC
CASSPRDRGFSYEQYF
>TRBJ2-5|NA|TRBV5-1|once
TGCGCCAGCAGCCAATCGACAGGTCGGGAGACCCAGTACTTC
CASSQSTGRETQYF
>TRBJ2-5|TRBD2|TRBV5-1|NA
TGCGCCAGCAGCCCCGGGGAGGGCCAAGAGACCCAGTACTTC
CASSPGEGQETQYF
>TRBJ2-1|TRBD2|TRBV7-7|NA
TGTGCCAGCAGCAGTAGCGGGGCGAACAATGAGCAGTTCTTC
CASSSSGANNEQFF
>TRBJ2-3|NA|TRBV27|NA
TGTGCCAGCAGTTCCCGACTGCGCAGCACAGATACGCAGTATTTT
CASSSRLRSTDTQYF
>TRBJ2-5|TRBD1|TRBV28|NA
TGTGCCACTGGGGGGGGTATGGGACAGGGAATAAACTTC
CATGGGMGQGINF
>TRBJ1-5|TRBD1|TRBV5-8|NA
TGTGCCAGCAGCTTAACTATCGGGACAGGGAGTCAGCCCCAGCATTTT
CASSLTIGTGSQPQHF
>TRBJ1-1|NA|TRBV27|NA
TGTGCCAGCAGTTTCTCACATCCCACTGAAGCTTTCTTT
CASSFSHPTEAFF
>TRBJ1-3|TRBD1|TRBV11-3|NA
TGTGCCAGCAGCCATTTAATGGGACAGGGTGGTGGAAACACCATATATTTT
CASSHLMGQGGGNTIYF
>TRBJ2-5|TRBD2|TRBV30|NA
TGTGCCTGGAAAAATCATAGAAGACTAGCGGCTCAAGAGACCCAGTACTTC
CAWKNHRRLAAQETQYF
>TRBJ1-1|NA|TRBV19|NA
TGTGCCAGTACTAGATTCGAGGGAGCTTTCTTT
CASTRFEGAFF
>TRBJ2-2|NA|TRBV4-2|NA
TGTGCCAGCAGCCAAGAGAAAGGCGGGCTGGGTGTCGGGGAGCTGTTTTTT
CASSQEKGGLGVGELFF
>TRBJ1-2|TRBD1|TRBV5-1|NA
TGCGCCAGCAGCCAACAAGGGACAGGAGGAAACTATGGCTACACCTTC
CASSQQGTGGNYGYTF
>TRBJ1-2|NA|TRBV28|NA
TGTGCCAGCAATTCCGCCCAGGCAACTAACTATGGCTACACCTTC
CASNSAQATNYGYTF
>TRBJ1-1|NA|TRBV6-5|NA
TGTGCCAGCAGTTACGGGCATCAGGGCACTGAAGCTTTCTTT
CASSYGHQGTEAFF
>TRBJ2-1|TRBD2|TRBV4-1|NA
TGCGCCAGTGGCGGGGTAGCGGGGCTTTACAATGAGCAGTTCTTC
CASGGVAGLYNEQFF
>TRBJ2-1|NA|TRBV20-1|NA
TGCAGTGCTAGAGGGCGAGCGGAGCAGTTCTTC
CSARGRAEQFF
>TRBJ2-7|TRBD2|TRBV9|NA
TGTGCCAGCACCGGGCGGGGACTAGCCTCCTACGAGCAGTACTTC
CASTGRGLASYEQYF
>TRBJ1-2|TRBD1|TRBV7-8|NA
TGTGCCAGCAGCTACGGAGGACAGGGGGCTTTGGAGTATGGCTACACCTTC
CASSYGGQGALEYGYTF
>TRBJ2-5|NA|TRBV5-1|NA
TGCGCCAGCAGCTTGGGGGCCGAGGGGACCCAGTACTTC
CASSLGAEGTQYF
>TRBJ2-3|NA|TRBV4-1|NA
TGCGCCAGCAGCCAAGATGACAGGCCGGGCACAGATACGCAGTATTTT
CASSQDDRPGTDTQYF
>TRBJ1-1|NA|TRBV11-2|once
TGTGCCAGCAGCTTACTAGGGAACACTGAAGCTTTCTTT
CASSLLGNTEAFF
>TRBJ1-4|TRBD1|TRBV6-6|few
TGTGCCAGCAGTCAACCGTCGGGACAGAGTGAAAAACTGTTTTTT
CASSQPSGQSEKLFF
>TRBJ2-7|TRBD1|TRBV7-2|NA
TGTGCCAGCAGCAAAGGGGGCTCGGCTACCTACGAGCAGTACTTC
CASSKGGSATYEQYF
>TRBJ1-3|NA|TRBV28|NA
TGTGCCAGCAGTTCGGGCTGGGGGGACACCATATATTTT
CASSSGWGDTIYF
>TRBJ2-7|TRBD2|TRBV10-3|NA
TGTGCCATCAGTGAGCGTGGGGGGGAAGTGATGGAGTACTTC
CAISERGGEVMEYF
>TRBJ1-2|NA|TRBV7-8|NA
TGTGCCAGCAGCCCCACGGTCTATGGCTACACCTTC
CASSPTVYGYTF
>TRBJ2-7|NA|TRBV6-6|NA
TGTGCCAGCAGTTACCTGCAGGGCTACGAGCAGTACTTC
CASSYLQGYEQYF
>TRBJ2-3|NA|TRBV19|few
TGTGCCAGTAGTATAATGGGATCCGGGAGACAAAATACGCAGTATTTT
CASSIMGSGRQNTQYF
>TRBJ2-3|TRBD2|TRBV4-2|once
TGTGCCAGCAGCCCGGGACTAGAAACAGATACGCAGTATTTT
CASSPGLETDTQYF
>TRBJ2-5|NA|TRBV11-2|NA
TGTGCCAGCAGCTTATATCGAGGGAACCAAGAGACCCAGTACTTC
CASSLYRGNQETQYF
>TRBJ1-1|TRBD1|TRBV6-4|NA
TGTGCCACCCAGAAGGACAGGGCAGGAACTGAAGCTTTCTTT
CATQKDRAGTEAFF
>TRBJ1-1|TRBD1|TRBV29-1|NA
TGCAGCGTCAAGGGGGGACAGCGGCTAGTCTTT
CSVKGGQRLVF
>TRBJ1-4|NA|TRBV30|NA
TGTGCCTGGAGTGAGTCCTTCGGTAAAAAACTGTTTTTT
CAWSESFGKKLFF
>TRBJ2-7|TRBD1|TRBV5-5|NA
TGTGCCAGCAGCCCTGGGACAGGGAGTTCCTACGAGCAGTACTTC
CASSPGTGSSYEQYF
>TRBJ2-5|TRBD2|TRBV5-6|NA
TGTGCCAGCAGCTTGGAAAGAGCGGGAGGGCAAGAGACCCAGTACTTC
CASSLERAGGQETQYF
>TRBJ1-1|NA|TRBV7-9|NA
TGTGCCAGCAGCCCGGTGGGAGGGGAGGTCACTGAAGCTTTCTTT
CASSPVGGEVTEAFF
>TRBJ2-7|TRBD2|TRBV28|few
TGTGCCAGCAGTTTACCCTCACTAGCGGCCGTCGGCTACGAGCAGTACTTC
CASSLPSLAAVGYEQYF
>TRBJ2-1|TRBD1|TRBV28|medium-sized
TGTGCCAGCAGCTCTGCCGGGACAGGGGATGAGCAGTTCTTC
CASSSAGTGDEQFF
>TRBJ1-3|TRBD1|TRBV27|NA
TGTGCCAGCAGGGGGACAGCCTCTGGAAACACCATATATTTT
CASRGTASGNTIYF
>TRBJ2-3|TRBD2|TRBV5-1|NA
TGCGCCAGCACAGGGACTAGCGGGAACACAGATACGCAGTATTTT
CASTGTSGNTDTQYF
>TRBJ2-3|TRBD1|TRBV18|NA
TGTGCCAGCTCACCGGGACAGCCGGATACGCAGTATTTT
CASSPGQPDTQYF
>TRBJ2-1|TRBD2|TRBV6-1|few
TGTGCCAGCAGTAAGACCGGGACTAACTACAATGAGCAGTTCTTC
CASSKTGTNYNEQFF
>TRBJ2-2|TRBD2|TRBV5-1|NA
TGCGCCAGCAGCTCCTCTAGCGGTAACACCGGGGAGCTGTTTTTT
CASSSSSGNTGELFF
>TRBJ1-1|NA|TRBV6-1|once
TGTGCCAGCAGCCGTGGCCGGAACACTGAAGCTTTCTTT
CASSRGRNTEAFF
>TRBJ2-2|TRBD2|TRBV5-4|NA
TGTGCCAGCAGTCGCGGGAGGGGCTTGTTCACCGGGGAGCTGTTTTTT
CASSRGRGLFTGELFF
>TRBJ1-6|NA|TRBV7-9|few
TGTGCCAGTTCCAGACAGTATAATTCACCCCTCCACTTT
CASSRQYNSPLHF
>TRBJ2-1|NA|TRBV27|NA
TGTGCCAGCAGTTTAAGGGACTCGGCCAGAAGCTCCTACAATGAGCAGTTCTTC
CASSLRDSARSSYNEQFF
>TRBJ1-2|NA|TRBV28|NA
TGTGCGAATAGAGGAGACGGCCCTAACTATGGCTACACCTTC
CANRGDGPNYGYTF
>TRBJ2-3|NA|TRBV9|NA
TGTGCCAGCAGCGTAAGCGGGAGCACAGATACGCAGTATTTT
CASSVSGSTDTQYF